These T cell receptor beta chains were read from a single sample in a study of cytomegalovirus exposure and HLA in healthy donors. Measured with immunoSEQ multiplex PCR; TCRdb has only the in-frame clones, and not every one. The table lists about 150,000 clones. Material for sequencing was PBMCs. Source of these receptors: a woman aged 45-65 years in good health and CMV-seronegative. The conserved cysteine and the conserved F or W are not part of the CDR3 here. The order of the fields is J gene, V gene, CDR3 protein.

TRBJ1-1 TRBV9 ASSVGGGLMNTEAF
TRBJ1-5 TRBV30 AWSEGTGGQPQH
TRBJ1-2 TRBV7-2 ASRPGTERGYT
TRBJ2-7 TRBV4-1 ASSQGEGESYEQY
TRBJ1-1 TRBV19 ASSIAGPVGRANTEAF
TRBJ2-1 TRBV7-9 ASSGSGGSNEQF
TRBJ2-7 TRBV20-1 SSGRAHEQY
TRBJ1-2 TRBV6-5 ASRDRANYGYT
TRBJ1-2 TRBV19 ASSICGYT
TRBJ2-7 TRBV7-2 ASSFTGDYEQY
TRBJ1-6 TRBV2 ASSAYGGPD
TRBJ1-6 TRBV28 ASSLLGGGQGKDSPLH
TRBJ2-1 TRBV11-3 ASSPTAASDEQF
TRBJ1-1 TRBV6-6 ASTMGDRGNTEAF
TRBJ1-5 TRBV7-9 ASSPGTGDRQPQH
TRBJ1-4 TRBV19 ASSIAPGTGNEKLF
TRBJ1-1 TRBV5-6 ASSLGGRNTEAF
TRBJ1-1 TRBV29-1 SVEDLYTEAF
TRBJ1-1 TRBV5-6 ASSLVANTEAF
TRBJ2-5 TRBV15 ATSRQGAVVETQY
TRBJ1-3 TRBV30 AWKRGGNTIY
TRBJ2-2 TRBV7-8 ASSLEREYTGELF
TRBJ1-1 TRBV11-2 ASSTFLQADTEAF
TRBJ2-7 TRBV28 ASRGDARGPSSYEQY
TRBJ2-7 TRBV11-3 ASSLAQSYEQY
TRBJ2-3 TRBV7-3 ASSLNGGPDTQY
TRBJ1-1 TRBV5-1 ASSPVWGLEAF
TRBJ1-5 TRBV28 ASSTAGASLMPQH
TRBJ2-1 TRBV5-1 ASSQLANEQF
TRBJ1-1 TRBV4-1 ASSLGTGAMATEAF
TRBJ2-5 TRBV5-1 ASSSLTGVEETQY
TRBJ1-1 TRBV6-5 ASTRDGLRTEAF
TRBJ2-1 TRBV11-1 ASSPRLAPYNEQF
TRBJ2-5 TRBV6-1 ASSEFRIQETQY
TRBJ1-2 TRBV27 ASSSLEQGAKGYT
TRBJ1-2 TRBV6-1 ASRNDRLYGYT
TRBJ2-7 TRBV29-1 SVAGTGSSYEQY
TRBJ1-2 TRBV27 ASSRGQGRNYGYT
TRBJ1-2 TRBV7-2 ASSFRDRGVYGYT
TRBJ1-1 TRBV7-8 ASSPTGNTEAF
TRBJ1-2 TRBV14 ASSQGAQFYGYT